These 3 T cell receptor beta chains share one sample of origin, sequenced in a study of T-cell memory formation after mild COVID-19. TCRdb analysed the 5' RACE reads with MiXCR anew, one entry per CDR3 protein. The sample includes about 200,000 distinct CDR3 sequences, over 7.5% seen only once; the top ten take roughly 3.5%. Sequencing was performed on PBMCs or a T cell subset sorted from them (not recorded which). These receptors originate from a man aged 18 to 29 who had mild COVID-19 (a few samples of this study predate the infection). Cell type and time point are not known.

V gene TRBV29-1 combines with J gene TRBJ1-2; unclear D gene. Trimming cost V 4 bases and J 5 bases, with 14 bases left between them. This CDR3 has 13 residues. Per the germline V gene, CDR1 is SQVTM and CDR2 is ANQGSEA. CDR3 in amino acids: CSVGPPTGYGYTF. DNA of the CDR3: TGCAGCGTTGGACCCCCGACGGGGTATGGCTACACCTTC. The full variable domain, rest sourced from reference TRBV29-1 and TRBJ1-2, is SAVISQKPSRDICQRGTSLTIQCQVDSQVTMMFWYRQQPGQSLTLIATANQGSEATYESGFVIDKFPISRPNLTFSTLTVSNMSPEDSSIYLCSVGPPTGYGYTFGSGTRLTVV.

The chain links TRBV5-1 to TRBJ1-1; TRBD1 agrees at 7 bases. Germline-derived CDR1 and CDR2 are SGHRS and YFSETQ. Germline trimming cut 9 bases from V and 7 bases from J; bases unmatched to any gene: 12. CDR3 length: 13 amino acids. The CDR3 DNA sequence: TGCGCCACCCGGGAGGGGGCAAAGGATGAAGCTTTCTTT. Encoded protein: CATREGAKDEAFF.

The rearrangement links TRBV2 to TRBJ2-7; D gene uncertain. CDR1 is SNHLY, CDR2 FYNNEI, per germline. Trimming removed 7 bases from V and 3 bases from J, with 7 bases in between. The CDR3 is 11 amino acids. The CDR3 DNA reads TGTGCCAGCATGGCGAACTACGAGCAGTACTTC. Translating gives CASMANYEQYF.